What follows describes a single T cell receptor (beta chain). Its antigen is currently unknown. The sample is drawn from a study of cytomegalovirus exposure and HLA in healthy donors. Profiling relied on immunoSEQ multiplex PCR, and the TCRdb table lists in-frame clones only, not all of them. The data contain 120,000 to 150,000 clones, 87% of them singletons. Overall study results and limits: Overall, around 160 TCR beta chains were annotated as cytomegalovirus-associated. Reports showed the classifier diagnosing cytomegalovirus status with high specificity and sensitivity. Most TCR sequences showed up rarely, but some public TCRs showed up in many donors. Under in vitro conditions, a few CMV-associated chains were confirmed as specific for CMV antigens.

In germline, CDR1 is SGDLS, CDR2 YYNGEE. The ends lost 4 bases at V and 6 bases at J; junction bases unmatched: 7. This CDR3 region has 14 residues. The chain is built from TRBV9 and TRBJ1-1; 9 bases map to TRBD1. Sequences were obtained from PBMCs. The TCR sequence derives from a young man in good health and CMV-seropositive. CDR3 nucleotide sequence: TGTGCCAGCAGCAACTTACAGGGGGCCCCTGAAGCTTTCTTT. It codes for CASSNLQGAPEAFF.